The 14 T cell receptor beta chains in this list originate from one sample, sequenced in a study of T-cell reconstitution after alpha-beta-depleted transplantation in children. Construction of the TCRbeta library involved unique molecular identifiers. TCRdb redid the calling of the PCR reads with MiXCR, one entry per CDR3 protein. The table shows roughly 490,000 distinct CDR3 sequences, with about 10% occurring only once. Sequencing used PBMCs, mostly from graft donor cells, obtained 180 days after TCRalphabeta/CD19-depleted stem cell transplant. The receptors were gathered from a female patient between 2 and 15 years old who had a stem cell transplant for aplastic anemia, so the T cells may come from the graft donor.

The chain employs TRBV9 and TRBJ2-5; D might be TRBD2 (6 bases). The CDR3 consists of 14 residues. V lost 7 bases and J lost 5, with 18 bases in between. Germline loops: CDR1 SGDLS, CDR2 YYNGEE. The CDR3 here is CASSPVGRWETQYF. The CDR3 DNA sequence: TGTGCCAGCTCTCCGGTAGGGAGGTGGGAGACCCAGTACTTC.

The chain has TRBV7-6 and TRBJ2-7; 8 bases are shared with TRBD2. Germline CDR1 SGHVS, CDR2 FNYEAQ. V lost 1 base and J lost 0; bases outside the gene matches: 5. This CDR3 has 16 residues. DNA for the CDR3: TGTGCCAGCAGCTTAGGAAGCGGGAGCCCCTCCTACGAGCAGTACTTC. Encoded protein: CASSLGSGSPSYEQYF.

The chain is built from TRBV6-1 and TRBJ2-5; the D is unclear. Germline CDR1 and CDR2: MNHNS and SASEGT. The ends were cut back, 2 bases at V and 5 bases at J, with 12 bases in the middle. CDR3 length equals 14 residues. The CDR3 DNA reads TGTGCCAGCAGTGAATCGAGGCAGCCCGAGACCCAGTACTTC. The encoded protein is CASSESRQPETQYF.

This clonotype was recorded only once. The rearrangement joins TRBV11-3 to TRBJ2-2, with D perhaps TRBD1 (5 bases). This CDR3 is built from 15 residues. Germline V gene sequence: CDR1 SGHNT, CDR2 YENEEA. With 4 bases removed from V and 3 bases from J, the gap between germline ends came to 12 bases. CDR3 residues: CASSSTAGYTGELFF. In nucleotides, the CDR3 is TGTGCCAGCAGCTCGACGGCAGGGTACACCGGGGAGCTGTTTTTT.

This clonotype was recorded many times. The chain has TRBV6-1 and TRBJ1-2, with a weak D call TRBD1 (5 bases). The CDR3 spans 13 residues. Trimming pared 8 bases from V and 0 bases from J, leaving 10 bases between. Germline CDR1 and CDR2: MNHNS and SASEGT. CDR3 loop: CASARGSNYGYTF. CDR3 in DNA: TGTGCCAGCGCAAGGGGCTCTAACTATGGCTACACCTTC.

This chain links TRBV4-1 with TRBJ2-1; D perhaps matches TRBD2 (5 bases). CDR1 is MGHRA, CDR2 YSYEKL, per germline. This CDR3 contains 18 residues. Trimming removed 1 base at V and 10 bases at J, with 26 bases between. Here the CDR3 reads CASSQVISFTQIPGEQFF. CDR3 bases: TGCGCCAGCAGCCAAGTAATATCATTTACGCAGATACCGGGGGAGCAGTTCTTC.

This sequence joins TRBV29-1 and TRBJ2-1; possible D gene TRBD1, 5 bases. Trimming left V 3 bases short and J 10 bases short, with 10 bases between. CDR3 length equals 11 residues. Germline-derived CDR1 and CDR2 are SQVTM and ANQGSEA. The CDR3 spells CSVESRAEQFF. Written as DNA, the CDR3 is TGCAGCGTTGAGTCCAGGGCCGAGCAGTTCTTC.

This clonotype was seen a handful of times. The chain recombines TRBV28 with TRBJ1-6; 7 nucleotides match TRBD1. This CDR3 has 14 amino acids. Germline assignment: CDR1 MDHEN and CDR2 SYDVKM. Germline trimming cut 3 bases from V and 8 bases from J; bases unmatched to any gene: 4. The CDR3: CASSFRRGHSPLHF. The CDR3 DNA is TGTGCCAGCAGTTTTCGTAGGGGGCATTCACCCCTCCACTTT.

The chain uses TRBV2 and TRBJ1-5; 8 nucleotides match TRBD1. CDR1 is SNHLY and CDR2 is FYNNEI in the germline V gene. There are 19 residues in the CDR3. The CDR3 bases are TGTACCATCAGTTTGGAACGAGGACAGGGCGTTCTTAGCAATCAGCCCCAGCATTTT. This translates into CTISLERGQGVLSNQPQHF.

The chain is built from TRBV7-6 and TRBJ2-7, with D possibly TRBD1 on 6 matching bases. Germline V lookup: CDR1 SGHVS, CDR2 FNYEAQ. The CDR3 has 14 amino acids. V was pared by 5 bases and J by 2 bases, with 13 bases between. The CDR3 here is CASSPLRGTYEQYF. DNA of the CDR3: TGTGCCAGCAGCCCCCTCAGGGGTACCTACGAGCAGTACTTC. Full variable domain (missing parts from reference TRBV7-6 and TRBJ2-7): GAGVSQSPRYKVTKRGQDVALRCDPISGHVSLYWYRQALGQGPEFLTYFNYEAQQDKSGLPNDRFSAERPEGSISTLTIQRTEQRDSAMYRCASSPLRGTYEQYFGPGTRLTVT.

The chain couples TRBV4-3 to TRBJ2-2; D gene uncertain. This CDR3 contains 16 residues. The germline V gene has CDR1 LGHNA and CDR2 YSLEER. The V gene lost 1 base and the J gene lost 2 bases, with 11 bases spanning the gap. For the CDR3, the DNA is TGCGCCAGCAGCCAAGCTGGGCGCCTTAACACCGGGGAGCTGTTTTTT. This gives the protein CASSQAGRLNTGELFF.

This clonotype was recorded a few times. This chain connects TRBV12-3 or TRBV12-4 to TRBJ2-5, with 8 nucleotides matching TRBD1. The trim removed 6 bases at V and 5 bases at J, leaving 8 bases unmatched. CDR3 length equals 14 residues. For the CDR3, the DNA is TGTGCCAGCAGGCTCGGACAGGGAGCGGAGACCCAGTACTTC. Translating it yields CASRLGQGAETQYF.

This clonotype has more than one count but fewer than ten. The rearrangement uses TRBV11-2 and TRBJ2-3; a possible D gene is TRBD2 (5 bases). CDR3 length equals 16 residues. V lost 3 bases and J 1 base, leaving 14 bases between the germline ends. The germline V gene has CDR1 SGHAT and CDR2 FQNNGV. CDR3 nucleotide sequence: TGTGCCAGCAGCTTTGCCCGGGGTGCTGGCACAGATACGCAGTATTTT. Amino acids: CASSFARGAGTDTQYF.

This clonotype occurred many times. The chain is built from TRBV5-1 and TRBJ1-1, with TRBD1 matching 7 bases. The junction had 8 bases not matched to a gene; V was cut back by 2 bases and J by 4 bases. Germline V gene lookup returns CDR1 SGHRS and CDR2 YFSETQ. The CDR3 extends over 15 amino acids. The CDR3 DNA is TGCGCCAGCAGCTTCTACAGGGGAACCAGCACTGAAGCTTTCTTT. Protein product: CASSFYRGTSTEAFF.